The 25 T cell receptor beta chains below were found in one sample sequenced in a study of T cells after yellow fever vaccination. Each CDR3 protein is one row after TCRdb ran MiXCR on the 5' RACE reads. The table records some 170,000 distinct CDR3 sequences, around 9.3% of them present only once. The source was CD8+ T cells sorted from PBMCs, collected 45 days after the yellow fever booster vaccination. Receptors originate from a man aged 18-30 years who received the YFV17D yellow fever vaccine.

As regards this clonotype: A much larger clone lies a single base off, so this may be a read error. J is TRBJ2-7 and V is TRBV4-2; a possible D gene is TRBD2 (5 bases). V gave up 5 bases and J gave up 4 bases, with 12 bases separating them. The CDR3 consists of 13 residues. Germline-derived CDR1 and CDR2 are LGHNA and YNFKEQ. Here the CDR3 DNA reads TGTGCCAGCAGCGCCCGGACGGGGTACGAGCAGTACTTC. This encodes CASSARTGYEQYF.

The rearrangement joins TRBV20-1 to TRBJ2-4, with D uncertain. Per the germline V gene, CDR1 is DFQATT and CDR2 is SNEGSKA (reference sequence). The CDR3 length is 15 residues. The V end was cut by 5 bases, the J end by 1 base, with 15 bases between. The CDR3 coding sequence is TGCAGTGCTCCCCATTCGGGTTCGGCCAAAAACATTCAGTACTTC. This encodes CSAPHSGSAKNIQYF.

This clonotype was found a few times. The CDR3 region is CASSYRPSNTGELFF. CDR3 coding DNA: TGTGCCAGCAGTTACAGGCCATCGAACACCGGGGAGCTGTTTTTT. The J gene is TRBJ2-2, the V gene TRBV6-2 or TRBV6-3; D is uncertain. Germline values: CDR1 MNHEY, CDR2 SVGEGT. Trimming pared 2 bases from V and 0 bases from J, leaving 7 bases between. The CDR3 is 15 amino acids.

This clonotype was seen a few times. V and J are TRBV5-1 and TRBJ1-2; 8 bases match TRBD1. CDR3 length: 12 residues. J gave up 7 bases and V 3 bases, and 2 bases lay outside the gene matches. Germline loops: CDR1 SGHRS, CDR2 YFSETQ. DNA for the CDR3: TGCGCCAGCAGCTGGACAGGGTTTGGCTACACCTTC. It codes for CASSWTGFGYTF. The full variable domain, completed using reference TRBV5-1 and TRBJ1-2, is KAGVTQTPRYLIKTRGQQVTLSCSPISGHRSVSWYQQTPGQGLQFLFEYFSETQRNKGNFPGRFSGRQFSNSRSEMNVSTLELGDSALYLCASSWTGFGYTFGSGTRLTVV.

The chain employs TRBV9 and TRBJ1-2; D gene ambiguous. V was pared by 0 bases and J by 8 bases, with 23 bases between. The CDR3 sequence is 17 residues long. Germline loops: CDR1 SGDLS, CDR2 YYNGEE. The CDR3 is CASSVAPFPGAGSGYTF. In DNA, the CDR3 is TGTGCCAGCAGCGTAGCGCCGTTCCCCGGCGCGGGGTCCGGCTACACCTTC. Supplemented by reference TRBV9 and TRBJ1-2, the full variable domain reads DSGVTQTPKHLITATGQRVTLRCSPRSGDLSVYWYQQSLDQGLQFLIQYYNGEERAKGNILERFSAQQFPDLHSELNLSSLELGDSALYFCASSVAPFPGAGSGYTFGSGTRLTVV.

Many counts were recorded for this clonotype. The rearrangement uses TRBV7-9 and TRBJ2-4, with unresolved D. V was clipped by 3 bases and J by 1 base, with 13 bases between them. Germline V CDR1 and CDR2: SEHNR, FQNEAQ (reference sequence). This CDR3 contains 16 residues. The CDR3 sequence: CASSFEPLGAKNIQYF. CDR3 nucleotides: TGTGCCAGCAGCTTCGAACCTTTGGGGGCCAAAAACATTCAGTACTTC.

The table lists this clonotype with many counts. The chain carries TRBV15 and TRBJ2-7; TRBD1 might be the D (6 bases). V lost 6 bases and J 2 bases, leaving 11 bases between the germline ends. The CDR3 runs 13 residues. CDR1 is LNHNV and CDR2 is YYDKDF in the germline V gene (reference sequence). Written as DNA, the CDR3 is TGTGCCACCAGGGACAGTGAGACCTACGAGCAGTACGTC. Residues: CATRDSETYEQYV.

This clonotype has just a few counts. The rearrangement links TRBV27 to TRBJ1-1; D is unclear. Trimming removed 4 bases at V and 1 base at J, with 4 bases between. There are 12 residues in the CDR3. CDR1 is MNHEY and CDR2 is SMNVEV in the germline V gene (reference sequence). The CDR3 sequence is CASSSKNTEAFF. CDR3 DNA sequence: TGTGCCAGCAGTTCGAAGAACACTGAAGCTTTCTTT.

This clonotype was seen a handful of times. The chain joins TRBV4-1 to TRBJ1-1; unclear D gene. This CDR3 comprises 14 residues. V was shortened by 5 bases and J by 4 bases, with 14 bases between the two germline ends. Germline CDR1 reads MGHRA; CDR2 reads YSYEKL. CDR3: CASSKTPVGTEAFF. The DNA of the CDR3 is TGCGCCAGCAGCAAGACCCCTGTGGGCACTGAAGCTTTCTTT.

The CDR3 nucleotides are TGTGCCAGCAGTTACTCGGATCCCTCCTACGAGCAGTACGTC. Translated: CASSYSDPSYEQYV. V gene TRBV6-2 or TRBV6-3 combines with J gene TRBJ2-7; D call uncertain. With 0 bases removed from V and 0 bases from J, the gap between germline ends came to 6 bases. This CDR3 has 14 residues. In germline, CDR1 is MNHEY, CDR2 SVGEGT.

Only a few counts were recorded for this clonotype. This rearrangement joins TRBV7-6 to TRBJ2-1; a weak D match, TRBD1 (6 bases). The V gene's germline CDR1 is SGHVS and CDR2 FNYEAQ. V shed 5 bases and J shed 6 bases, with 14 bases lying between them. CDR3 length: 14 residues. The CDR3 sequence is CASSPRGQLNEQFF. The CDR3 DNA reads TGTGCCAGCAGCCCTAGGGGACAACTCAATGAGCAGTTCTTC.

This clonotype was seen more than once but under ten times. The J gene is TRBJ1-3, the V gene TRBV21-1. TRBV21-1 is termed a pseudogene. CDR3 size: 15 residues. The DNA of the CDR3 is TGTGCCAGCAGCAAAAAGTATCGCTCTGGAAACACCATATATTTT. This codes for CASSKKYRSGNTIYF.

The CDR3 spells CASGQTDEKLFF. The CDR3 DNA reads TGTGCCAGCGGACAGACCGATGAAAAACTGTTTTTT. The chain recombines TRBV7-9 with TRBJ1-4; D may be TRBD1 (6 bases). V lost 8 bases to trimming and J lost 6 bases, with 10 bases between them. The CDR3 is made up of 12 amino acids. CDR1 is SEHNR and CDR2 is FQNEAQ in the germline V gene (reference sequence). The entire variable domain, with the rest obtained from reference TRBV7-9 and TRBJ1-4, is as follows: DTGVSQNPRHKITKRGQNVTFRCDPISEHNRLYWYRQTLGQGPEFLTYFQNEAQLEKSRLLSDRFSAERPKGSFSTLEIQRTEQGDSAMYLCASGQTDEKLFFGSGTQLSVL.

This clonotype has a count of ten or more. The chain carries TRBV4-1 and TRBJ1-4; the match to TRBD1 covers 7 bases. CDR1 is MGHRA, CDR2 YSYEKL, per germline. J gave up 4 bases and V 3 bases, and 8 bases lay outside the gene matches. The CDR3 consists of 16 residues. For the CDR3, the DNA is TGCGCCAGCAGCCATCCGAACCAGGGGGTTAATGAAAAACTGTTTTTT. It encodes CASSHPNQGVNEKLFF.

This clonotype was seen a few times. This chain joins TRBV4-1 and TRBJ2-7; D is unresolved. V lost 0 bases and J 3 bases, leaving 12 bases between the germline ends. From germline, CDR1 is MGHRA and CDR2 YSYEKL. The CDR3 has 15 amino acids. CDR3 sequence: CASSQDPASLYEQYF. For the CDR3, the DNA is TGCGCCAGCAGCCAAGATCCGGCCAGCCTCTACGAGCAGTACTTC.

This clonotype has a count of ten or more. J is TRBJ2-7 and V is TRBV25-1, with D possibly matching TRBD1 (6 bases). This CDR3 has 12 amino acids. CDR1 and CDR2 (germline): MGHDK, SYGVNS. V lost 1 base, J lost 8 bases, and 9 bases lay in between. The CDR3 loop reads CASSESGDKQYF. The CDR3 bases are TGTGCCAGCAGTGAATCAGGGGACAAGCAGTACTTC.

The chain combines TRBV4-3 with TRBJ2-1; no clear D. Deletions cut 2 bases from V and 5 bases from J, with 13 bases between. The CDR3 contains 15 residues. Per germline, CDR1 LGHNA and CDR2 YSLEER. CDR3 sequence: CASSQYLGDDNEQFF. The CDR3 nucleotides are TGCGCCAGCAGCCAATACCTTGGGGATGACAATGAGCAGTTCTTC.

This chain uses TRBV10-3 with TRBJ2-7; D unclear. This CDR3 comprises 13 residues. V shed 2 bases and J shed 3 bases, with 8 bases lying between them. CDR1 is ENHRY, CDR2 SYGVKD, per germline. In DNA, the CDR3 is TGTGCCATCAGTGAGGCTAGAGACTACGAGCAGTACGTC. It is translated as CAISEARDYEQYV.

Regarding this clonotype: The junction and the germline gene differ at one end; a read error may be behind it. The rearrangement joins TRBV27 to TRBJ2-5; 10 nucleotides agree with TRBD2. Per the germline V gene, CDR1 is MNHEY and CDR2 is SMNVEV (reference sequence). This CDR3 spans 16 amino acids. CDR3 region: CASSLYSGGQEETQYF. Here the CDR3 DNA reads TGTGCCAGCAGCTTATATAGCGGGGGGCAGGAAGAGACCCAGTACTTC.

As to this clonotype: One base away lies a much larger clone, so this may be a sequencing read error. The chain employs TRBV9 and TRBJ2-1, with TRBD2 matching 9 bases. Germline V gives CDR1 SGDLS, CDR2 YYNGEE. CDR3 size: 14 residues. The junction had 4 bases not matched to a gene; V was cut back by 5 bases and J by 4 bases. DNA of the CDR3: TGTGCCAGCAGTTCCCTAGCGGGGTACAATGAGCAGTTCTTC. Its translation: CASSSLAGYNEQFF.

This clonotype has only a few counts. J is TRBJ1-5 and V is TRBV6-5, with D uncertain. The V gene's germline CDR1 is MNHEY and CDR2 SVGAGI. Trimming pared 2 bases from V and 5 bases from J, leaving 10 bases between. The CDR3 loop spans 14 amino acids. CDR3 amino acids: CASSYLGIHQPQHF. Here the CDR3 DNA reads TGTGCCAGCAGTTACCTCGGTATACATCAGCCCCAGCATTTT.

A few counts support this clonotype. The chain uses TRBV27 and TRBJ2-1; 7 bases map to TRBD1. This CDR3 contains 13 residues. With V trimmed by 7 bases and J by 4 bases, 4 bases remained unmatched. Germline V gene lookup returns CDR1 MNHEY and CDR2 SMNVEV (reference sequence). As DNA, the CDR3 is TGTGCCAGCAAAGGGGGCGGTTACAATGAGCAGTTCTTC. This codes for CASKGGGYNEQFF.

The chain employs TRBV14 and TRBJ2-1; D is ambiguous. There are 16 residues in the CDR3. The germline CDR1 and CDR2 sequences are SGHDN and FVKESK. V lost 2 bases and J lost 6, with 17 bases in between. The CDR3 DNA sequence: TGTGCCAGCAGCCAAAGTGTCTCCCGACCTCTCAATGAGCAGTTCTTC. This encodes CASSQSVSRPLNEQFF.

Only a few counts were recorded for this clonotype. CDR3 residues: CASSPGRGHGTQYF. The CDR3 region has the DNA TGTGCCAGCAGCCCAGGGAGGGGGCATGGTACGCAGTATTTT. The chain is built from TRBV3-1 and TRBJ2-3; D is possibly TRBD1 or TRBD2 (7 bases each). Trimming pared 4 bases from V and 8 bases from J, leaving 16 bases between. The CDR3 sequence is 14 residues long. Germline lookup yields CDR1 LGHDT and CDR2 YNNKEL (reference sequence).

Here the CDR3 DNA reads TGTGCCAGCAGCGGCCTCATATGGAGTGAAGCTTTCTTT. This encodes CASSGLIWSEAFF. V and J are TRBV7-9 and TRBJ1-1; D uncertain. This CDR3 is 13 amino acids long. Germline values: CDR1 SEHNR, CDR2 FQNEAQ (reference sequence). V dropped 5 bases and J dropped 7 bases, with 14 bases sitting between them.